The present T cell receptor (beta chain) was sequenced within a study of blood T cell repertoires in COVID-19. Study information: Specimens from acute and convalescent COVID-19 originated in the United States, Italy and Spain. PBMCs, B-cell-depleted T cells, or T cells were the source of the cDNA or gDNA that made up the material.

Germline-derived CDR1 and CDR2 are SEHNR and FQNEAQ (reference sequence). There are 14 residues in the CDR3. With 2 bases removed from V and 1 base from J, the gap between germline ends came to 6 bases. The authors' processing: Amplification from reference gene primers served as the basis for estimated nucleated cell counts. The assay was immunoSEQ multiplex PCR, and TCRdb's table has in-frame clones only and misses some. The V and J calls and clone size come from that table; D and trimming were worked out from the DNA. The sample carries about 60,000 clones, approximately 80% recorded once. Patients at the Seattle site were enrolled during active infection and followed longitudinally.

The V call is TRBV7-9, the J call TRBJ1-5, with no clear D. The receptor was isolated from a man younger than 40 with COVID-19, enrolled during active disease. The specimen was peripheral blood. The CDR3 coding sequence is TGTGCCAGCAGCTTATATGAGAGCAATCAGCCCCAGCATTTT. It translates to CASSLYESNQPQHF.